The 16 T cell receptor beta chains reported below all come from one sample, sequenced in a study of blood T cell repertoires in COVID-19 (dated by TCRdb to 2018 to 2020). The library was generated by the immunoSEQ multiplex PCR assay. The table was pulled from immuneACCESS by TCRdb, which kept in-frame rearrangements only. Such tables lose some clones; where checked, under half of the loss comes from unresolved V genes, and the rest has no known cause. The sample table holds roughly 86,000 clones, of which approximately 85% were seen once. The ten largest clonotypes hold less than 4% of the sample. The sequenced material came from peripheral blood. The receptors were gathered from a woman aged 80 or older with COVID-19, enrolled during active disease.

This chain's CDR3 is CASSRRSGTGLTGELFF. CDR3 DNA sequence: TGTGCCAGCAGCCGTCGGTCCGGGACAGGGCTCACCGGGGAGCTGTTTTTT. This chain uses TRBV7-3 with TRBJ2-2, with 9 bases that match TRBD1. There are 17 residues in the CDR3. Germline CDR1 reads SGHTA; CDR2 reads FQGTGA. Losses at the gene ends were 5 bases for V and 4 bases for J; bases not matched to a gene: 11.

The V call is TRBV3-1 (or the pseudogene TRBV3-2), the J call TRBJ1-2; 7 nucleotides align to TRBD1. Germline V CDR1 and CDR2: LGHDT, YNNKEL (reference sequence). The CDR3 runs to 14 residues. Unmatched junction bases numbered 3, after V lost 0 bases and J lost 5 bases. The CDR3 loop is CASSQEFRGYGYTF. CDR3 bases: TGTGCCAGCAGCCAAGAGTTCAGGGGGTATGGCTACACCTTC.

The rearrangement uses TRBV5-6 and TRBJ1-2, with 9 nucleotides matching TRBD1. Germline V lookup: CDR1 SGHDT, CDR2 YYEEEE. CDR3 size: 13 residues. V trimming: 7 bases; J trimming: 14 bases; junction bases outside the gene matches: 15. This chain's CDR3 is CASRTRTGASETF. CDR3 sequence (DNA): TGTGCCAGCCGGACCCGGACAGGGGCGTCGGAAACCTTC.

This chain joins TRBV28 and TRBJ1-2, with D perhaps TRBD1 (6 bases). This CDR3 contains 14 residues. With 5 bases removed from V and 0 bases from J, the gap between germline ends came to 10 bases. The germline V gene has CDR1 MDHEN and CDR2 SYDVKM. The CDR3 is CASSEQGSNYGYTF. DNA of the CDR3: TGTGCCAGCAGTGAACAGGGTTCTAACTATGGCTACACCTTC.

The chain joins TRBV6-1 to TRBJ2-1; 8 positions match TRBD2. The CDR3 is made up of 14 amino acids. The J segment lost 9 bases and the V segment lost 2 bases, leaving 6 bases of the junction unmatched. Germline V gene sequence: CDR1 MNHNS, CDR2 SASEGT. The CDR3 nucleotides read TGTGCCAGCAGTGAATGGACTAGCTTGAGTGAGCAGTTCTTC. As protein: CASSEWTSLSEQFF.

The chain is built from TRBV5-4 and TRBJ1-6; 10 bases fit TRBD1. V lost 5 bases and J lost 3; bases outside the gene matches: 8. CDR3 size: 17 residues. Germline-derived CDR1 and CDR2 are SGHNT and YYREEE (reference sequence). CDR3 sequence (DNA): TGTGCCAGCAGTTATAGACAGGGGGCAGGCTATAATTCACCCCTCCACTTT. It codes for CASSYRQGAGYNSPLHF. Full variable domain (outside the CDR3, taken from reference TRBV5-4 and TRBJ1-6): ETGVTQSPTHLIKTRGQQVTLRCSSQSGHNTVSWYQQALGQGPQFIFQYYREEENGRGNFPPRFSGLQFPNYSSELNVNALELDDSALYLCASSYRQGAGYNSPLHFGNGTRLTVT.

This clone has more than one count but fewer than ten. CDR3 bases: TGTGCCTGGAGGGGGGACAGGGGCACCGGGGAGCTGTTTTTT. Amino acids: CAWRGDRGTGELFF. The rearrangement links TRBV30 to TRBJ2-2; 10 nucleotides align to TRBD1. Germline lookup yields CDR1 GTSNPN and CDR2 SVGIG (reference sequence). The CDR3 is 14 amino acids. Trimming cost V 3 bases and J 4 bases; bases outside gene matches: 2.

The V and J genes are TRBV19 and TRBJ2-3; 8 nucleotides align to TRBD2. This CDR3 is 13 amino acids long. Germline trimming cut 3 bases from V and 4 bases from J; bases unmatched to any gene: 0. The germline V gene has CDR1 LNHDA and CDR2 SQIVND (reference sequence). The CDR3 is CASSIGGADTQYF. The CDR3 bases are TGTGCCAGTAGTATCGGGGGGGCAGATACGCAGTATTTT.

The V and J genes are TRBV27 and TRBJ1-2; 11 nucleotides line up with TRBD1. CDR1 is MNHEY, CDR2 SMNVEV, per germline (reference sequence). CDR3 length: 21 residues. V dropped 5 bases and J dropped 3; count of bases not matched to a gene: 23. In DNA form, the CDR3 reads TGTGCCAGCAGTCCCCCGAGGGGCGATTCCGGGACAGGGGGTAACCACTATGGCTACACCTTC. Translating gives CASSPPRGDSGTGGNHYGYTF.

This clone was detected only once. This sequence joins TRBV7-9 and TRBJ2-3, with TRBD1 as a possible D gene (5 bases). The V gene's germline CDR1 is SEHNR and CDR2 FQNEAQ (reference sequence). The length of the CDR3 is 16 residues. Trimming shortened V by 8 bases and J by 4 bases, and 22 bases separated the two germline ends. CDR3 region: CASQGRLRGRADTQYF. DNA for the CDR3: TGTGCCAGCCAGGGCCGGCTTCGAGGTCGGGCAGATACGCAGTATTTT. The complete variable domain, with remaining parts taken from reference TRBV7-9 and TRBJ2-3, reads DTGVSQNPRHKITKRGQNVTFRCDPISEHNRLYWYRQTLGQGPEFLTYFQNEAQLEKSRLLSDRFSAERPKGSFSTLEIQRTEQGDSAMYLCASQGRLRGRADTQYFGPGTRLTVL.

The DNA of the CDR3 is TGTGCCAGCAGTTTCGGAGGGTATGGCTACACCTTC. Translating gives CASSFGGYGYTF. The V gene is TRBV12-3 or TRBV12-4, the J gene TRBJ1-2; D is uncertain. This CDR3 has 12 residues. The V end was cut by 3 bases, the J end by 5 bases, with 7 bases between.

This sequence joins TRBV28 and TRBJ2-7; 7 bases fit TRBD1. V lost 7 bases and J lost 4; bases outside the gene matches: 13. Germline-derived CDR1 and CDR2 are MDHEN and SYDVKM. The CDR3 is 15 residues long. The CDR3 reads CASTSPGTVIYEQYF. The CDR3, as DNA: TGTGCCAGCACCAGTCCCGGGACAGTAATTTACGAGCAGTACTTC. The variable domain in full, with the rest retrieved from reference TRBV28 and TRBJ2-7, is DVKVTQSSRYLVKRTGEKVFLECVQDMDHENMFWYRQDPGLGLRLIYFSYDVKMKEKGDIPEGYSVSREKKERFSLILESASTNQTSMYLCASTSPGTVIYEQYFGPGTRLTVT.

V is TRBV9 and J is TRBJ1-6, with D uncertain. Trimming left V 5 bases short and J 8 bases short, with 14 bases between. The CDR3 runs 14 residues. Germline-derived CDR1 and CDR2 are SGDLS and YYNGEE. CDR3 nucleotide sequence: TGTGCCAGCAGGGCCGGGCGGAGGGATTCACCCCTCCACTTT. It specifies CASRAGRRDSPLHF.

This chain connects TRBV20-1 to TRBJ2-5; D gene unclear. The CDR3 runs 11 residues. Germline loops: CDR1 DFQATT, CDR2 SNEGSKA (reference sequence). The V gene lost 5 bases and the J gene lost 1 base, with 5 bases spanning the gap. The CDR3 protein is CSAGRQETQYF. The DNA for the CDR3 is TGCAGTGCTGGCCGCCAAGAGACCCAGTACTTC.

The chain has TRBV4-2 and TRBJ2-5; 9 positions match TRBD1. Germline loops: CDR1 LGHNA, CDR2 YNFKEQ. The J segment lost 3 bases and the V segment lost 3 bases, leaving 5 bases of the junction unmatched. The CDR3 runs 15 residues. The CDR3 spells CASSQNTGGEETQYF. The CDR3, as DNA: TGTGCCAGCAGCCAGAACACAGGGGGCGAAGAGACCCAGTACTTC.

This clone has just a few counts. The chain is built from TRBV30 and TRBJ1-1; 8 bases map to TRBD1. Germline CDR1 reads GTSNPN; CDR2 reads SVGIG (reference sequence). J gave up 3 bases and V 1 base, and 1 base lay outside the gene matches. The CDR3 runs to 13 residues. Written as DNA, the CDR3 is TGTGCCTGGAGTGCGGACAGGGACACTGAAGCTTTCTTT. Its protein is CAWSADRDTEAFF. Complete variable domain (other parts from reference TRBV30 and TRBJ1-1): SQTIHQWPATLVQPVGSPLSLECTVEGTSNPNLYWYRQAAGRGLQLLFYSVGIGQISSEVPQNLSASRPQDRQFILSSKKLLLSDSGFYLCAWSADRDTEAFFGQGTRLTVV.